Listed below are T cell receptor beta chains from one sample, sequenced in a study of sequential checkpoint blockade in melanoma. Assay: immunoSEQ multiplex PCR; the TCRdb copy retains only in-frame clones and omits some. The sample carries tens of thousands of clones, 70% to 90% recorded once. The sample here was CD8+ T cells sorted from blood (inferred from file names), taken from a patient given nivolumab and ipilimumab in sequence. Receptor source: a human donor with melanoma. Both conserved end residues are part of each CDR3. The D gene is left open where the match is weak. A row's size may be missing; if present it is once, few, many or a size class.

j_gene | d_gene | abundance | v_gene | CDR3aa | CDR3nt
TRBJ2-1 | NA | NA | TRBV11-3 | CASSWPHHNEQFF | TGTGCCAGCAGCTGGCCACACCACAATGAGCAGTTCTTC
TRBJ2-3 | TRBD1 | NA | TRBV2 | CASSGYGQGGTDTQYF | TGTGCCAGCAGTGGTTATGGGCAGGGGGGCACAGATACGCAGTATTTT
TRBJ2-2 | NA | NA | TRBV9 | CASAGQKGSANTGELFF | TGTGCCAGCGCGGGCCAGAAGGGCAGCGCGAACACCGGGGAGCTGTTTTTT
TRBJ1-1 | NA | few | TRBV19 | CASSIFGTINTEAFF | TGTGCCAGTAGTATCTTCGGGACAATTAACACTGAAGCTTTCTTT
TRBJ2-3 | TRBD1 | NA | TRBV7-9 | CASSETRQGLNLCF | TGTGCCAGCAGCGAAACACGACAGGGCTTGAATCTTTGCTTT
TRBJ2-1 | TRBD2 | NA | TRBV27 | CASSLVAGVNEQFF | TGTGCCAGCAGTTTAGTAGCGGGAGTAAATGAGCAGTTCTTC
TRBJ1-5 | NA | few | TRBV19 | CASSGPGTPYSNQPQHF | TGTGCCAGCTCGGGACCCGGGACTCCCTATAGCAATCAGCCCCAGCATTTT
TRBJ2-5 | NA | NA | TRBV5-6 | CASSLTNQETQYF | TGTGCCAGCAGCTTAACTAACCAAGAGACCCAGTACTTC
TRBJ2-2 | TRBD2 | NA | TRBV4-1 | CASSQFLGGSDTGELFF | TGCGCCAGCAGCCAGTTCCTTGGCGGGAGCGATACCGGGGAGCTGTTTTTT
TRBJ2-2 | NA | NA | TRBV27 | CAIAGTSNTGELFF | TGTGCCATCGCAGGGACATCCAACACCGGGGAGCTGTTTTTT
TRBJ2-2 | TRBD1 | few | TRBV9 | CASSQPRDSYTGELFF | TGTGCCAGCAGCCAACCCCGGGACAGCTACACCGGGGAGCTGTTTTTT
TRBJ1-1 | NA | large | TRBV5-4 | CASSPVSGTEAFF | TGTGCCAGCAGCCCTGTGAGTGGCACTGAAGCTTTCTTT
TRBJ1-5 | NA | NA | TRBV4-1 | CASSQVQGSNQPQHF | TGCGCCAGCAGCCAGGTACAGGGTAGCAATCAGCCCCAGCATTTT
TRBJ2-2 | NA | once | TRBV7-3 | CASSLSGGNTGELFF | TGTGCCAGCAGCTTATCCGGGGGGAACACCGGGGAGCTGTTTTTT
TRBJ1-2 | TRBD1 | NA | TRBV18 | CASSNWTGGVYTF | TGTGCCAGCTCAAACTGGACAGGGGGCGTCTACACCTTC
TRBJ2-3 | TRBD2 | NA | TRBV4-3 | CASSQELAGLPDTQYF | TGCGCCAGCAGCCAAGAACTAGCGGGACTCCCAGATACGCAGTATTTT
TRBJ1-2 | NA | NA | TRBV9 | CASSSGGWGYTF | TGTGCCAGCAGCTCGGGGGGGTGGGGCTACACCTTC
TRBJ2-7 | TRBD2 | NA | TRBV28 | CASSPGGSSGIAYEQYF | TGTGCCAGCAGTCCAGGGGGTTCTAGCGGGATCGCCTACGAGCAGTACTTC
TRBJ1-5 | NA | once | TRBV6-5 | CASRKGSQPQHF | TGTGCCAGCAGGAAGGGGTCTCAGCCCCAGCATTTT
TRBJ1-1 | NA | NA | TRBV7-2 | CASSYTVNTEAFF | TGTGCCAGCAGTTATACAGTGAACACTGAAGCTTTCTTT
TRBJ2-7 | NA | NA | TRBV27 | CASSPLPRPDYEQYF | TGTGCCAGCAGTCCCCTACCCAGGCCCGACTACGAGCAGTACTTC
TRBJ1-2 | TRBD1 | NA | TRBV27 | CASSADRGLDYGYTF | TGTGCCAGCAGTGCAGACAGGGGGTTAGACTATGGCTACACCTTC
TRBJ2-7 | TRBD2 | NA | TRBV27 | CASSPHAVAGGLSYEQYF | TGTGCCAGCAGTCCCCATGCGGTAGCGGGAGGCCTCTCCTACGAGCAGTACTTC
TRBJ2-1 | NA | NA | TRBV7-3 | CASSLEGNNEQFF | TGTGCCAGCAGCCTGGAGGGGAACAATGAGCAGTTCTTC
TRBJ2-1 | TRBD2 | NA | TRBV29-1 | CSVEDGGYNEQFF | TGCAGCGTGGAAGACGGGGGGTACAATGAGCAGTTCTTC
TRBJ2-3 | TRBD1 | NA | TRBV13 | CASSEGQGARTDTQYF | TGTGCCAGCAGCGAAGGACAGGGGGCGCGCACAGATACGCAGTATTTT
TRBJ2-1 | NA | medium-sized | TRBV4-2 | CASSQERSDEQFF | TGTGCCAGCAGCCAAGAACGGAGCGATGAGCAGTTCTTC
TRBJ2-7 | NA | NA | TRBV7-9 | CASSFIGGDSSYEQYF | TGTGCCAGCAGCTTCATTGGAGGGGACAGCTCCTACGAGCAGTACTTC
TRBJ2-5 | TRBD2 | NA | TRBV4-1 | CASSQVLAGGEGETQYF | TGCGCCAGCAGCCAAGTACTAGCGGGAGGGGAAGGAGAGACCCAGTACTTC
TRBJ2-7 | NA | NA | TRBV30 | CAWSGLAPYEQYF | TGTGCCTGGAGTGGGTTAGCCCCCTACGAGCAGTACTTC
TRBJ2-1 | TRBD2 | NA | TRBV25-1 | CASVAGDSSEQFF | TGTGCCAGCGTAGCGGGAGATAGTAGTGAGCAGTTCTTC
TRBJ1-2 | NA | NA | TRBV6-6 | CASSYSMTGSPNGYTF | TGTGCCAGCAGTTACTCGATGACAGGATCACCGAATGGCTACACCTTC
TRBJ2-7 | NA | NA | TRBV28 | CACKGVSSYEQYF | TGTGCCTGTAAGGGGGTCAGCTCCTACGAGCAGTACTTC
TRBJ2-5 | TRBD1 | NA | TRBV6-5 | CASSPTGGYETQYF | TGTGCCAGCAGTCCGACAGGGGGGTATGAGACCCAGTACTTC
TRBJ1-2 | NA | NA | TRBV9 | CASSVEGQTTYGYTF | TGTGCCAGCAGCGTAGAGGGACAAACTACCTATGGCTACACCTTC
TRBJ1-1 | TRBD1 | NA | TRBV6-5 | CASRQGANTEAFF | TGTGCCAGCAGACAGGGGGCCAACACTGAAGCTTTCTTT
TRBJ2-3 | TRBD2 | NA | TRBV27 | CASTIAGGTDTQYF | TGTGCCAGCACCATAGCGGGGGGCACAGATACGCAGTATTTT
TRBJ2-1 | TRBD2 | NA | TRBV9 | CASSVGGRSGNEQFF | TGTGCCAGCAGCGTAGGCGGGAGATCGGGGAATGAGCAGTTCTTC
TRBJ1-3 | TRBD1 | NA | TRBV4-2 | CASSQVGQGLYTIYF | TGTGCCAGCAGCCAAGTAGGACAGGGTTTATACACCATATATTTT
TRBJ2-1 | TRBD1 | NA | TRBV28 | CASTPRVRGHNEQFF | TGTGCCAGCACCCCACGGGTGAGGGGGCACAATGAGCAGTTCTTC
TRBJ1-1 | NA | NA | TRBV5-1 | CASSLSRVKNTEAFF | TGCGCCAGCAGCTTGTCCAGGGTGAAGAACACTGAAGCTTTCTTT
TRBJ2-1 | TRBD2 | NA | TRBV7-9 | CASSGLAGNNEQFF | TGTGCCAGCAGCGGACTAGCGGGGAACAATGAGCAGTTCTTC
TRBJ2-2 | NA | NA | TRBV7-9 | CASSRSGTGELFF | TGTGCCAGCAGCCGGAGTGGGACCGGGGAGCTGTTTTTT
TRBJ2-7 | TRBD1 | few | TRBV19 | CASSLDRGSPYEQYF | TGTGCCAGTAGCCTCGACAGGGGGTCTCCCTACGAGCAGTACTTC
TRBJ1-5 | TRBD1 | NA | TRBV6-4 | CASTQLRGNSNQPQHF | TGTGCCAGCACTCAACTCAGGGGGAATAGCAATCAGCCCCAGCATTTT